Listed below are T cell receptor beta chains from one sample, sequenced in a study of CD8 T cells in Susac syndrome. TCRdb reprocessed the immunoSEQ multiplex PCR reads via MiXCR and lists one record per CDR3 protein. The sample includes approximately 80,000 distinct CDR3 sequences, about 91% seen only once; the top ten take 0.5%. Material: CD8+ T cells from PBMCs. The origin of the receptors is a human donor with multiple sclerosis. Both conserved end residues are trimmed from each CDR3. Clone size is not always given. Where it is, it says once, few, many or a class for expanded clones.

j_call	cdr3_length	clone_size	v_call	cdr3_aa
TRBJ1-5	11	-	TRBV19	ASSMGQNQPQH
TRBJ2-3	14	-	TRBV30	AWSIATSGYTDTQY
TRBJ1-5	13	once	TRBV23-1	ASSQIRGPDQPQH
TRBJ2-7	13	once	TRBV12-3/TRBV12-4	ASSLYSGGPYEQY
TRBJ2-3	13	-	TRBV7-6	ASSGTSGPRDTQY
TRBJ2-5	13	-	TRBV7-3	ASSVTGGSRETQY
TRBJ2-1	11	-	TRBV5-6	ASSGGIFPEQF
TRBJ2-3	11	-	TRBV2	ASSSLSTDTQY
TRBJ1-6	12	-	TRBV7-6	ASSLQDPNSPLH
TRBJ1-2	13	few	TRBV6-2/TRBV6-3	ASSWGQPTNYGYT
TRBJ2-4	15	-	TRBV27	ASSFGGRGLAKNIQY
TRBJ2-7	11	-	TRBV2	ASLLGSSYEQY
TRBJ1-1	12	-	TRBV29-1	SGDEGGISTEAF
TRBJ1-5	12	-	TRBV19	ASRVKGVNQPQH
TRBJ2-3	14	-	TRBV7-9	ASSFTTGGQTDTQY
TRBJ1-2	9	-	TRBV12-3/TRBV12-4	ASGGAYGYT
TRBJ2-3	13	-	TRBV28	ASSAGKLSADTQY
TRBJ1-2	9	once	TRBV29-1	SVRDIYGYT
TRBJ1-1	12	-	TRBV7-2	ASSLISLNTEAF
TRBJ2-2	11	-	TRBV6-2/TRBV6-3	ASSYGETGELF
TRBJ1-1	12	-	TRBV6-6	ASSYEPKNTEAF
TRBJ2-5	14	-	TRBV6-1	ASSEPRQGPQETQY
TRBJ2-2	15	-	TRBV7-3	ASSPGLAGPNTGELF
TRBJ2-7	13	-	TRBV10-3	AISESPGTGSEQY
TRBJ2-3	11	-	TRBV7-2	ASSLDGADTQY
TRBJ2-5	12	-	TRBV28	ASSFPGLQETQY
TRBJ2-3	14	-	TRBV13	ASSSITSTDTDTQY
TRBJ2-5	15	-	TRBV9	ASSDRGAAGLGETQY
TRBJ2-1	13	once	TRBV11-2	ASSLGSYLWDEQF
TRBJ1-6	9	-	TRBV12-3/TRBV12-4	ASSRNSPLH
TRBJ2-7	11	-	TRBV6-6	ASSVGLTYEQY
TRBJ2-1	10	-	TRBV6-6	ASGGAYNEQF
TRBJ2-7	12	-	TRBV30	AWSHTGPLYEQY
TRBJ2-2	13	-	TRBV24-1	AASDVDKNTGELF
TRBJ2-1	10	-	TRBV5-1	ASSLAGTLAF